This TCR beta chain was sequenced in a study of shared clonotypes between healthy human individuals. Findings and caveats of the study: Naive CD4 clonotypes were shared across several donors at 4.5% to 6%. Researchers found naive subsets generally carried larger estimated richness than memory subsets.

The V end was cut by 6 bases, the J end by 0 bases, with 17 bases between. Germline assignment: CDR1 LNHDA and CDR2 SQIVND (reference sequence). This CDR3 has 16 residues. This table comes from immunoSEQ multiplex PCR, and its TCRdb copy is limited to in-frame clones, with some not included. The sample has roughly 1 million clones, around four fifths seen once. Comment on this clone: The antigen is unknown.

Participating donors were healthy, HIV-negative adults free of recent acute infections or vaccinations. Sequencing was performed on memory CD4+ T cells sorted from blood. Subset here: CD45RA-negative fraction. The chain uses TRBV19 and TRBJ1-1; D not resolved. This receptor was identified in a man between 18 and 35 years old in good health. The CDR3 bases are TGTGCCAGTAGGTCACAGCGCCTACAAATGAACACTGAAGCTTTCTTT. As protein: CASRSQRLQMNTEAFF.